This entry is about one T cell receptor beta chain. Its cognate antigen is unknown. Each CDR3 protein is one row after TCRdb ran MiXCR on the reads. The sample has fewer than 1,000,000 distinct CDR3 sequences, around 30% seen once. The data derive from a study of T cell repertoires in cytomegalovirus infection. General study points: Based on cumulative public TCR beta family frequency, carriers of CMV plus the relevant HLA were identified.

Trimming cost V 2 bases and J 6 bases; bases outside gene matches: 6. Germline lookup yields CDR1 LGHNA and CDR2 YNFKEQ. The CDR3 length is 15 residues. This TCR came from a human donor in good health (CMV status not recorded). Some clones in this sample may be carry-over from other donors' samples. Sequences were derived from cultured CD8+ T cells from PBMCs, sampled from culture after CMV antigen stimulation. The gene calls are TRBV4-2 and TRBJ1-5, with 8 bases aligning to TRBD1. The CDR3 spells CASSQTGGAGQPQHF. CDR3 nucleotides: TGTGCCAGCAGCCAAACAGGGGGTGCCGGTCAGCCCCAGCATTTT.